The rows below give T cell receptor beta chains drawn from one sample of a study of regulatory T cells in long-lasting Graves disease. TCRdb independently ran MiXCR on the multiplex PCR reads; one entry per CDR3 protein. The data show 300,000 to 350,000 distinct CDR3 sequences, around 19% seen once. Here the sequenced sample was peripheral blood mononuclear cells (PBMCs), taken when the disease was refractory, from a patient treated with antithyroid drugs. The receptors stem from a female donor with Graves disease. CDR3s include the opening cysteine and the closing phenylalanine or tryptophan. Each record gives: clone size, V gene, D gene, J gene, CDR3 DNA, CDR3 protein. The D gene is left open where the match is weak. The listing skips clone size in some rows; elsewhere it reads once, few, many or a size class.

clone_size: many; v_call: TRBV4-1; d_call: NA; j_call: TRBJ1-4; cdr3_nt: TGCGCCAGCAGCCGTGCAACTAATGAAAAACTGTTTTTT; cdr3_aa: CASSRATNEKLFF
clone_size: NA; v_call: TRBV19; d_call: TRBD2; j_call: TRBJ2-7; cdr3_nt: TGTGCCAGTAGTAGAGGGACTAGCGGGACCTACGAGCAGTACTTC; cdr3_aa: CASSRGTSGTYEQYF
clone_size: many; v_call: TRBV3-1; d_call: NA; j_call: TRBJ1-2; cdr3_nt: TGTGCCAGCAGCCAAGATTACCTGCTGGGCTACACCTTC; cdr3_aa: CASSQDYLLGYTF
clone_size: many; v_call: TRBV3-1; d_call: NA; j_call: TRBJ2-5; cdr3_nt: TGTGCCAGCAGCCGCGGACTCCGAGAGACCCAGTACTTC; cdr3_aa: CASSRGLRETQYF
clone_size: NA; v_call: TRBV9; d_call: TRBD1; j_call: TRBJ1-6; cdr3_nt: TGTGCCAGCAGCCAAATGGGACAGCAAAATTCACCCCTCCACTTT; cdr3_aa: CASSQMGQQNSPLHF
clone_size: few; v_call: TRBV7-9; d_call: TRBD1; j_call: TRBJ2-7; cdr3_nt: TGTGCCAGCAGCCCTAACTGGGGACAGACCTACGAGCAGTACTTC; cdr3_aa: CASSPNWGQTYEQYF
clone_size: few; v_call: TRBV12-3/TRBV12-4; d_call: TRBD1; j_call: TRBJ1-5; cdr3_nt: TGTGCCAGCAGTAACAGGGGGGCGCCCAATCAGCCCCAGCATTTT; cdr3_aa: CASSNRGAPNQPQHF
clone_size: many; v_call: TRBV15; d_call: NA; j_call: TRBJ1-2; cdr3_nt: TGTGCCACCAGCAGCAGGGGCGCTTATGGCTACACCTTC; cdr3_aa: CATSSRGAYGYTF
clone_size: NA; v_call: TRBV5-1; d_call: NA; j_call: TRBJ1-6; cdr3_nt: TGCGCCAGCAGCTTGGAGGGGACACGGAGGAGCGATTCACCCCTCCACTTT; cdr3_aa: CASSLEGTRRSDSPLHF
clone_size: many; v_call: TRBV5-5; d_call: NA; j_call: TRBJ2-2; cdr3_nt: TGTGCCAGCAGCTTGGGGATTGACACCGGGGAGCTGTTTTTT; cdr3_aa: CASSLGIDTGELFF
clone_size: many; v_call: TRBV7-2; d_call: NA; j_call: TRBJ2-5; cdr3_nt: TGTGCCAGCGGGGGGGCCCCCTCCAAGGGGACCCAGTACTTC; cdr3_aa: CASGGAPSKGTQYF
clone_size: NA; v_call: TRBV6-1; d_call: NA; j_call: TRBJ2-7; cdr3_nt: TGTGCCAGCAGCGACCGTATTGGCGAGCAGTACTTC; cdr3_aa: CASSDRIGEQYF
clone_size: few; v_call: TRBV5-8; d_call: NA; j_call: TRBJ2-7; cdr3_nt: TGTGCCAGCAGCCCCCTAGCGTGGATCTCCTACGAGCAGTACTTC; cdr3_aa: CASSPLAWISYEQYF
clone_size: few; v_call: TRBV20-1; d_call: TRBD1; j_call: TRBJ1-5; cdr3_nt: TGCAGTGCAGCAGCCGGGACAGGAAGCAATCAGCCCCAGCATTTT; cdr3_aa: CSAAAGTGSNQPQHF
clone_size: NA; v_call: TRBV27; d_call: TRBD1; j_call: TRBJ2-7; cdr3_nt: TGTGCCGGCAGTTTAATCGGAAGGACAGGGACCAGCTACGAGCAGTACTTC; cdr3_aa: CAGSLIGRTGTSYEQYF
clone_size: many; v_call: TRBV12-3/TRBV12-4; d_call: NA; j_call: TRBJ2-7; cdr3_nt: TGTGCCAGCAGTCTATCCTCATTGGGGAGGTCCTACGAGCAGTACTTC; cdr3_aa: CASSLSSLGRSYEQYF
clone_size: once; v_call: TRBV12-5; d_call: NA; j_call: TRBJ2-1; cdr3_nt: TGTGCTAGTGGTTCAAAAACTAGCACCAAGCAGTTCTTC; cdr3_aa: CASGSKTSTKQFF
clone_size: NA; v_call: TRBV6-4; d_call: TRBD2; j_call: TRBJ2-2; cdr3_nt: TGTGCCAGCAGTTCGATCGGACTAGCGGGAGAGGTTTTCGGGGAGCTGTTTTTT; cdr3_aa: CASSSIGLAGEVFGELFF
clone_size: few; v_call: TRBV7-2; d_call: NA; j_call: TRBJ1-1; cdr3_nt: TGTGCCAGCAGCTTATCGAACGGAGACACTGAAGCTTTCTTT; cdr3_aa: CASSLSNGDTEAFF
clone_size: many; v_call: TRBV19; d_call: NA; j_call: TRBJ1-5; cdr3_nt: TGTGCCAGTAGTATCGTCCCTGGCAATCAGCCCCAGCATTTT; cdr3_aa: CASSIVPGNQPQHF
clone_size: many; v_call: TRBV7-9; d_call: TRBD1; j_call: TRBJ1-5; cdr3_nt: TGTGCCAGCAGCTCAGACAGGGCCCAGCCCCAGCATTTT; cdr3_aa: CASSSDRAQPQHF
clone_size: NA; v_call: TRBV5-1; d_call: NA; j_call: TRBJ1-2; cdr3_nt: TGCGCCAGCAGCTTGGCCGGCAGGCTAAACTATGGCTACACCTTC; cdr3_aa: CASSLAGRLNYGYTF
clone_size: many; v_call: TRBV12-3/TRBV12-4; d_call: TRBD1; j_call: TRBJ1-6; cdr3_nt: TGTGCCAGCAGTCTTCGACAGGGAATCGGTTCACCCCTCCACTTT; cdr3_aa: CASSLRQGIGSPLHF
clone_size: NA; v_call: TRBV20-1; d_call: NA; j_call: TRBJ2-7; cdr3_nt: TGCAGTGCTAGAGGGGGGGGCGGGGGTTCCTACGAGCAGTACTTC; cdr3_aa: CSARGGGGGSYEQYF
clone_size: NA; v_call: TRBV18; d_call: NA; j_call: TRBJ1-2; cdr3_nt: TGTGCCAGCTCCCCGGACAAGATCTATGGCTACACCTTC; cdr3_aa: CASSPDKIYGYTF
clone_size: NA; v_call: TRBV12-3/TRBV12-4; d_call: NA; j_call: TRBJ2-1; cdr3_nt: TGTGCCAGCAGATTCCCTCCTGACAGGACCTATCGCAATGAGCAGTTCTTC; cdr3_aa: CASRFPPDRTYRNEQFF
clone_size: many; v_call: TRBV12-3/TRBV12-4; d_call: NA; j_call: TRBJ2-7; cdr3_nt: TGTGCCAGCAGTTTAGAGTACTCCTACGAGCAGTACTTC; cdr3_aa: CASSLEYSYEQYF
clone_size: NA; v_call: TRBV10-3; d_call: NA; j_call: TRBJ1-2; cdr3_nt: TGTGCCATCACTACAGAAGTTACTAACTATGGCTACACCTTC; cdr3_aa: CAITTEVTNYGYTF
clone_size: many; v_call: TRBV3-1; d_call: NA; j_call: TRBJ1-4; cdr3_nt: TGTGCCAGCAGCTCCTACGGGGTGGATGAAAAACTGTTTTTT; cdr3_aa: CASSSYGVDEKLFF
clone_size: NA; v_call: TRBV18; d_call: NA; j_call: TRBJ1-1; cdr3_nt: TGTGCCAGCTCACCTCTCATTGGCATGAACACTGAAGCTTTCTTT; cdr3_aa: CASSPLIGMNTEAFF
clone_size: many; v_call: TRBV28; d_call: TRBD2; j_call: TRBJ2-7; cdr3_nt: TGTGCCAGCAGTTTGTTTGTGTTTGGCGGGAGATACGAGCAGTACTTC; cdr3_aa: CASSLFVFGGRYEQYF
clone_size: many; v_call: TRBV7-2; d_call: NA; j_call: TRBJ1-2; cdr3_nt: TGTGCCAGCAGCACCGGACGGATCCCTGGCTACACCTTC; cdr3_aa: CASSTGRIPGYTF
clone_size: NA; v_call: TRBV7-2; d_call: TRBD2; j_call: TRBJ2-3; cdr3_nt: TGTGCCAGCAGCTTCGGGACTAGCGGGAGGGCAGATACGCAGTATTTT; cdr3_aa: CASSFGTSGRADTQYF
clone_size: few; v_call: TRBV6-1; d_call: TRBD2; j_call: TRBJ2-7; cdr3_nt: TGTGCCAACCCAGGGACTAGCGGAAAGCGTATCTCCTACGAGCAGTACTTC; cdr3_aa: CANPGTSGKRISYEQYF
clone_size: NA; v_call: TRBV7-6; d_call: TRBD1; j_call: TRBJ1-3; cdr3_nt: TGTGCCAGCAGCTCTAAAAGGACAGGGGGTGGAAACACCATATATTTT; cdr3_aa: CASSSKRTGGGNTIYF
clone_size: many; v_call: TRBV7-6; d_call: NA; j_call: TRBJ1-4; cdr3_nt: TGTGCCAGCAGCCTACTCCGGGCCTCGGATGAAAAACTGTTTTTT; cdr3_aa: CASSLLRASDEKLFF
clone_size: few; v_call: TRBV9; d_call: TRBD1; j_call: TRBJ1-1; cdr3_nt: TGTGCCAGCAGTGGGGGGACAGATGAAGCTTTCTTT; cdr3_aa: CASSGGTDEAFF
clone_size: many; v_call: TRBV12-3/TRBV12-4; d_call: TRBD1; j_call: TRBJ2-5; cdr3_nt: TGTGCCAGCAGTCCAGACAGGGGAAAGGAGGAGACCCAGTACTTC; cdr3_aa: CASSPDRGKEETQYF
clone_size: NA; v_call: TRBV6-2/TRBV6-3; d_call: TRBD1; j_call: TRBJ2-7; cdr3_nt: TGTGCCAGCAGCCCACCGGGACAGGGGATCTACGAGCAGTACTTC; cdr3_aa: CASSPPGQGIYEQYF
clone_size: once; v_call: TRBV30; d_call: NA; j_call: TRBJ2-7; cdr3_nt: TGTGCCTGGAGGAGGTTTCCTACGGGACGGGGGAGACGTTACGAGCAGTACTTC; cdr3_aa: CAWRRFPTGRGRRYEQYF
clone_size: many; v_call: TRBV28; d_call: NA; j_call: TRBJ1-1; cdr3_nt: TGTGCCAGCAGTTTCGCCTGGCTTGAAGCTTTCTTT; cdr3_aa: CASSFAWLEAFF
clone_size: NA; v_call: TRBV6-1; d_call: TRBD1; j_call: TRBJ2-5; cdr3_nt: TGTGCCAGCAGTGGAGAGGGGACAGACCAAGAGACCCAGTACTTC; cdr3_aa: CASSGEGTDQETQYF
clone_size: NA; v_call: TRBV20-1; d_call: NA; j_call: TRBJ2-7; cdr3_nt: TGCAGTGCTAGAGAGGCCGATCCAGGAGGGACCTACGAGCAGTACTTC; cdr3_aa: CSAREADPGGTYEQYF
clone_size: many; v_call: TRBV20-1; d_call: TRBD2; j_call: TRBJ2-5; cdr3_nt: TGCAGTGCTAGAGCCGGGACTAGCGTGCGAGAGACCCAGTACTTC; cdr3_aa: CSARAGTSVRETQYF
clone_size: many; v_call: TRBV27; d_call: NA; j_call: TRBJ1-6; cdr3_nt: TGTGCCAGCAGTCCCTCCCCACACAGGGCCAATAATTCACCCCTCCACTTT; cdr3_aa: CASSPSPHRANNSPLHF
clone_size: many; v_call: TRBV7-9; d_call: NA; j_call: TRBJ1-2; cdr3_nt: TGTGCCAGTCGGAGTGGGGACCCTAACTATGGCTACACCTTC; cdr3_aa: CASRSGDPNYGYTF
clone_size: NA; v_call: TRBV11-1; d_call: TRBD2; j_call: TRBJ2-1; cdr3_nt: TGTGCCAGCAGCTTAGTCGGTCGGGGGGGAGATGAGCAGTTCTTC; cdr3_aa: CASSLVGRGGDEQFF
clone_size: few; v_call: TRBV20-1; d_call: NA; j_call: TRBJ1-5; cdr3_nt: TGCAGTGCTAGAGGCGGAAGGGGTCAGGATAGCAATCAGCCCCAGCATTTT; cdr3_aa: CSARGGRGQDSNQPQHF
clone_size: few; v_call: TRBV18; d_call: NA; j_call: TRBJ2-5; cdr3_nt: TGTGCCAGCTCACTCAATGGTAGGGAGACCCAGTACTTC; cdr3_aa: CASSLNGRETQYF
clone_size: few; v_call: TRBV29-1; d_call: TRBD1; j_call: TRBJ1-1; cdr3_nt: TGCAGCGTCCTATATCAGACAGGGGCGGACACTGAAGCTTTCTTT; cdr3_aa: CSVLYQTGADTEAFF
clone_size: NA; v_call: TRBV12-3/TRBV12-4; d_call: NA; j_call: TRBJ2-3; cdr3_nt: TGTGCCAGCCGAGAGAGCTATACTAGGATCACAGATACGCGGTATTTT; cdr3_aa: CASRESYTRITDTRYF